The rows below give T cell receptor beta chains drawn from one sample of a study of cytomegalovirus exposure and HLA in healthy donors. Assay: immunoSEQ multiplex PCR; the TCRdb copy retains only in-frame clones and omits some. The sample consists of about 130,000 clones, around 77% of them appearing once. The source material was PBMCs. The receptors were gathered from a man aged 30-40 years in good health and CMV-seronegative. The CDR3 runs from the conserved cysteine through the conserved F or W. Fields, in order: V gene, J gene, CDR3 length, CDR3 protein.

>TRBV25-1|TRBJ2-5|13
CASSKGVKETQYF
>TRBV12-5|TRBJ1-2|13
CASGFGVNYGYTF
>TRBV6-1|TRBJ2-5|13
CASSIRGHETQYF
>TRBV6-1|TRBJ1-5|12
CASSTAEQPQHF
>TRBV5-5|TRBJ2-1|15
CASSLVGQGIYEQFF
>TRBV7-9|TRBJ1-1|14
CASSLWGRNTEAFF
>TRBV9|-|14
CASSLGLAGGEQYF
>TRBV10-3|TRBJ1-1|13
CATRTGGATEAFF
>TRBV18|TRBJ1-2|14
CASSLRDRLYGYTF
>TRBV9|TRBJ2-5|16
CASSPLPRDPSGTQYF
>TRBV19|TRBJ2-1|15
CASIGGASGYNEQFF
>TRBV7-9|TRBJ1-4|19
CASSLVNVIGAPTNEKLFF
>TRBV6-5|TRBJ2-7|16
CASSYFPGQPTYEQYF
>TRBV5-1|TRBJ2-5|14
CASSFGDRAETQYF
>TRBV10-3|TRBJ2-2|16
CAINPGSAPNTGELFF
>TRBV20-1|TRBJ1-4|10
CSAHHEKLFF
>TRBV30|TRBJ1-2|14
CAWRLRGAVYGYTF
>TRBV14|TRBJ2-3|17
CASSQELRGYKTDTQYF
>TRBV9|TRBJ2-1|15
CASSARGQPRDEQFF
>TRBV9|TRBJ2-1|14
CASSVELEANEQFF
>TRBV7-9|TRBJ2-7|12
CASRPGFGEQYF
>TRBV2|TRBJ2-7|15
CASSVDRGPSYEQYF
>TRBV6-6|TRBJ2-1|13
CASNGGAGTEQFF
>TRBV29-1|TRBJ2-7|16
CSVERGLAGEPYEQYF
>TRBV29-1|TRBJ2-1|16
CSVGGLAGEASNEQFF
>TRBV28|TRBJ2-2|16
CASSFAGQGFPGELFF
>TRBV9|TRBJ2-7|14
CASSVDGPTYEQYF
>TRBV10-3|-|14
CAISEGARGYEQYF
>TRBV6-5|TRBJ2-3|16
CASSYDGWESTDTQYF
>TRBV2|TRBJ2-7|14
CASSRQGSLGEQYF
>TRBV6-5|TRBJ2-7|14
CASSYSWLAHEQYF
>TRBV19|TRBJ2-5|14
CASSKLAARETQYF
>TRBV6-5|TRBJ2-2|13
CASSRGLTGELFF
>TRBV11-2|TRBJ2-7|17
CASSFTWISGGVDEQYF
>TRBV7-3|TRBJ2-1|15
CASSKTGQGVNEQFF
>TRBV2|TRBJ1-2|13
CASKSGGAYGYTF
>TRBV27|TRBJ1-1|13
CASSLHPGQGSFF
>TRBV28|TRBJ1-3|19
CASSNPDLLGTGIRNTIYF
>TRBV5-1|TRBJ1-2|14
CASSQDVYIGGYTF
>TRBV5-1|TRBJ2-3|15
CASSHRQGGTDTQYF
>TRBV10-3|TRBJ2-3|16
CAISEGLAASTDTQYF
>TRBV2|TRBJ2-1|12
CASSEGAGEQFF
>TRBV5-1|TRBJ2-3|15
CASRAEERVVDTQYF
>TRBV2|TRBJ2-3|13
CASRGLAGGTQYF
>TRBV10-1|TRBJ2-7|14
CASSEQTDPYEQYF
>TRBV28|TRBJ2-7|13
CASTTQGDYEQYF
>TRBV15|TRBJ2-7|14
CATSIRDRGNEQYF
>TRBV9|TRBJ2-2|18
CASSVDLRRSGRAGELFF
>TRBV11-2|TRBJ2-7|15
CASSLGPSGDYEQYF
>TRBV7-3|TRBJ2-1|14
CASSSMSSYNEQFF
>TRBV7-2|TRBJ2-2|14
CASKTGYGTGELFF
>TRBV4-2|TRBJ2-2|16
CASSQETSGNTGELFF